This T cell receptor (beta chain) was obtained from a study of CD4 T cells in relation to SARS-CoV-2 and coronaviruses. Study-level results: The cross-reactivity analysis covered only spike protein, not other viral proteins.

This CDR3 is 14 amino acids long. V was shortened by 1 base and J by 0 bases, with 6 bases between the two germline ends. Germline CDR1 SGHVS, CDR2 FQNEAQ. Assay used: immunoSEQ multiplex PCR; TCRdb lists only in-frame clones, some missing. The sample carries tens of thousands of clones, approximately 73% recorded once. Details on this clone: The antigen remains unidentified.

The unexposed donors gave CD4+ T cells in about 2010-2019, prior to COVID-19. After roughly ten days of culture, CD4+ T cells were isolated. V is TRBV7-8 and J is TRBJ1-1; D ambiguous. This receptor was taken from a human donor in good health. Sequencing was carried out using CD4+ T cells from PBMCs, cultured in vitro. The CDR3 reads CASSLVGLNTEAFF. Here the CDR3 DNA reads TGTGCCAGCAGCTTAGTAGGATTGAACACTGAAGCTTTCTTT.